The entry below describes one T cell receptor (beta chain). Its cognate antigen has yet to be identified. Per-nucleotide qualities are absent, and no much larger clonotype sits a single base away. The sample is drawn from a study of shared clonotypes between healthy human individuals (dated by TCRdb to 2018 to 2021). About the full investigation: Two women and a few men aged 18 to 49 years were included in the cohort. For each donor, CD4 naive and CD4 memory were each given three plates, CD8 naive was given two plates, and CD8 memory was given one plate. To estimate repertoire size and how much clonotype sharing occurs between individuals, the study deeply sequenced the blood TCR repertoires of five healthy adults. Libraries were prepared and TCR repertoires were sequenced by different laboratories using diverse techniques, in order to increase sequencing depth and limit assay-specific biases. Per donor, leukapheresis produced somewhere between about 0.8 and 9 billion PBMCs.

The donors were healthy, HIV-negative adults with no recently reported acute infections or vaccinations. Every donor was a Caucasian adult living in Nashville, Tennessee, USA. CD4+ T cells were enriched through magnetic negative selection, after which naive cells were positively selected on CD45RA and the remaining negative fraction served as the memory subset. After blood collection by leukapheresis, PBMCs were isolated using Ficoll-Histopaque density gradient centrifugation and then cryopreserved in the vapor phase of liquid nitrogen. Analytical flow cytometry was used to check the purity and quantity of every magnetically sorted T cell population. From each sorted fraction, genomic DNA was isolated and quantified by UV absorbance on a Nanodrop 2000c. What the research found in general, with its limitations: Larger estimated clonotype richness was generally found for naive subsets than for memory subsets. Across a few donors, approximately 4.9% of naive CD4, 3.5% of naive CD8, around 2.1% of memory CD4, and roughly 0.4% of memory CD8 clonotypes were shared. Compared with non-shared clonotypes, clonotypes shared by all four sorted-subset donors had higher generation probabilities. The small number of donors limited the genetic and exposure-history diversity represented. Sampling was restricted to blood, and TCR repertoires in tissue are likely to differ from TCR repertoires in blood. Incomplete sequencing was indicated by rarefaction of sorted-subset datasets, despite the large sequencing depth. Pairwise subsampling indicated that sequencing depth was expected to affect the degree of clonotype sharing among donors.

Using the deep immunoSEQ assay, TCR CDR3 regions were amplified from genomic DNA by multiplex PCR. For each cell subset, the extracted genomic DNA was distributed evenly across all wells of several immunoSEQ 96-well plates, and each plate served as one replicate. For sorted subsets, about 0.2 ug genomic DNA, equal to some 28,000 T cell genomes, was loaded into each replicate PCR. Purified libraries were measured with a Qubit 3.0 fluorometer, size-checked on a Bioanalyzer 2100, and measured again with the KAPA Library Quantification kit. A separate single-read 150-cycle Illumina NextSeq 550 flow cell was used to sequence each immunoSEQ 96-well plate. For the original study's pipeline: Because the immunoSEQ output included only junctional sequences and no quality scores, the filtering could not be the same as the filtering used for full-length reads. To assign V/J genes and CDR3, sequences were annotated using PyIR, a Python wrapper for IgBLAST v1.9, with IMGT germline references. Reads were removed for weak V/J assignments (E-value above 1e-6), missing CDR3, stop codons, out-of-frame junctions, or ambiguous translated residues. A V3J clonotype was defined by an identical inferred V gene, J gene, and CDR3 amino acid sequence. Percentage overlap between repertoires was calculated by dividing the number of shared unique clonotypes by the size of the smaller repertoire. RTK rarefaction, the Chao1 estimator, and Recon v2.1 estimates of unobserved clonotypes were used to assess repertoire richness. Generation probabilities for all TCRbeta clonotypes obtained by the gDNA method from a few donors were computed using OLGA. TCRdb took over this immuneACCESS table, retaining in-frame rearrangements with V and J assigned. Such tables are incomplete; in checked studies, under half of the missing clones stem from an unresolved V gene, and the remainder is unexplained. The D gene and trimming were derived from the DNA, and the V and J assignments and clone size from that table. The sample yields about 1.5 million clones; around 98% were counted once. The ten most abundant clones make up about 0.45% of the sample.

The CDR3 holds 14 amino acids from the cysteine to the phenylalanine. Only the CDR3 region is kept as DNA, spanning 42 bases read in frame from base 1. Compared with germline, V lacks 3 bases and J lacks 5 bases; bases without a gene match: 5. CDR1 and CDR2, per the germline V gene, are SGHRS and YFSETQ. Sequencing was done on a sample of naive CD4+ T cells sorted from blood. This sample's cell subset or site label indicates: CD45RA+ positively selected. The chain joins TRBV5-1 to TRBJ2-1; 7 middle bases align to TRBD1. The origin of this receptor is a man aged 25-40 years in good health. CDR3 protein: CASSWTGVNNEQFF. The sequence in DNA is TGCGCCAGCAGCTGGACAGGAGTCAACAATGAGCAGTTCTTC.